These 23 T cell receptor beta chains were sequenced from one sample in a study of metastatic and nonmetastatic thyroid tumors. Thyroid surgery had not been preceded by any treatment in any patient. Via MiXCR, TCRdb re-called the PCR reads. The sample includes about 39,000 clones, 18% of them seen just once. Sequencing used tumor tissue. The receptors derive from a female donor with papillary thyroid cancer or a benign thyroid nodule (not recorded which). Some clones in this sample may be carry-over from other donors' samples.

This clone was recorded at least ten times. The chain recombines TRBV6-1 with TRBJ1-4, with D possibly being TRBD1 (5 bases). Germline lookup yields CDR1 MNHNS and CDR2 SASEGT. CDR3 size: 15 residues. V lost 8 bases and J 4 bases, leaving 17 bases between the germline ends. This chain's CDR3 is CASRPGGPYNEKLFF. As DNA, the CDR3 is TGTGCCAGCCGGCCGGGGGGACCCTATAATGAAAAACTGTTTTTT.

To note about this clone: A much larger clone is a single base away; this may be a read error. The chain joins TRBV5-1 to TRBJ1-4; no clear D. Germline V gene lookup returns CDR1 SGHRS and CDR2 YFSETQ. CDR3 length: 14 amino acids. Trimming took 5 bases from V and 2 from J, leaving 10 bases between them. The CDR3 here is CASRPMGTNEKLFF. CDR3 DNA sequence: TGCGCCAGCAGACCGATGGGCACTAATGAAAAACTGTTTTTT.

This clone was detected only a few times. The junction does not match germline at one end; this may be a read error. Other DNA sequences within the sample encode an identical CDR3. The chain links TRBV7-9 to TRBJ1-1; unclear D gene. Per the germline V gene, CDR1 is SEHNR and CDR2 is FQNEAQ (reference sequence). The CDR3 is 12 residues long. The CDR3 DNA is TGTGCCGGCAGTCCCGCCGGTACTCGTGCTTTCTTT. This gives the protein CAGSPAGTRAFF.

Of note for this clone: It may be a read error: a sequence one base away is much more abundant. The genes are TRBV24-1 and TRBJ1-5; 7 nucleotides match TRBD1. This CDR3 contains 15 residues. Germline V gene data show CDR1 as KGHDR and CDR2 as SFDVKD. The CDR3 sequence: CATSGTDNSNQPHHF. The CDR3 DNA follows: TGTGCCACCTCCGGGACAGACAATAGCAATCAGCCCCATCATTTC.

The chain employs TRBV20-1 and TRBJ2-5; D gene ambiguous. The CDR3 is made up of 11 amino acids. Trimming pared 7 bases from V and 7 bases from J, leaving 13 bases between. The V gene's germline CDR1 is DFQATT and CDR2 SNEGSKA (reference sequence). The CDR3 coding sequence is TGCAGTGACATCATCGCGAGGACCCAGTACTTC. Its protein is CSDIIARTQYF.

V and J are TRBV5-1 and TRBJ2-7, with TRBD1 as a possible D gene (6 bases). The V gene's germline CDR1 is SGHRS and CDR2 YFSETQ. Between the trimmed V and J ends, which lost 4 bases and 0 bases, there was a span of 11 bases. This CDR3 has 14 amino acids. This CDR3 is CASSPRTDSYEQYF. Here the CDR3 DNA reads TGCGCCAGCAGCCCAAGGACAGACTCCTACGAGCAGTACTTC. Variable domain in full (rest from reference TRBV5-1 and TRBJ2-7): KAGVTQTPRYLIKTRGQQVTLSCSPISGHRSVSWYQQTPGQGLQFLFEYFSETQRNKGNFPGRFSGRQFSNSRSEMNVSTLELGDSALYLCASSPRTDSYEQYFGPGTRLTVT.

As for this clone: The junction differs from germline at one of its ends, possibly a read error. The rearrangement joins TRBV7-9 to TRBJ2-5; 12 bases are shared with TRBD1. The CDR3 is made up of 14 amino acids. Germline CDR1 SEHNR, CDR2 FQNEAQ (reference sequence). The DNA of the CDR3 is TGTGCCAGTGGGGACAGGGGGCAGCAAGATACCCAGTACTTC. It codes for CASGDRGQQDTQYF.

This chain joins TRBV12-3 or TRBV12-4 and TRBJ2-2; 10 bases agree with TRBD1. Trimming removed 4 bases from V and 6 bases from J; junction bases left unmatched: 17. This CDR3 is built from 19 residues. The CDR3 loop reads CASSSNPGTGVLRAGELFF. CDR3 nucleotides: TGTGCCAGCAGTTCAAATCCCGGGACAGGGGTCTTACGTGCCGGGGAGCTGTTTTTT.

The table lists this clone with many counts. This clone may be a read error of a much larger clone one base away. Other DNA sequences in the same sample also yield this CDR3. This chain uses TRBV27 with TRBJ1-1; weak D call: TRBD1 (6 bases). CDR3 size: 15 residues. Germline V CDR1 and CDR2: MNHEY, SMNVEV (reference sequence). CDR3 residues: CASSLSIGGFTEAFF. The CDR3 region has the DNA TGTGCCAGCAGTTTATCGATCGGGGGCTTCACTGAGGCTTTCTTT.

This clone appeared many times. This sequence joins TRBV15 and TRBJ1-5, with D unclear. V lost 5 bases to trimming and J lost 3 bases, with 5 bases between them. The CDR3 runs 12 residues. Germline CDR1 LNHNV, CDR2 YYDKDF (reference sequence). DNA of the CDR3: TGTGCCACCAGCGGGAACAATCAGCCCCAGCATTTT. Translating gives CATSGNNQPQHF.

This clone was counted at least ten times. This chain joins TRBV19 and TRBJ1-2; D remains unclear. Per the germline V gene, CDR1 is LNHDA and CDR2 is SQIVND (reference sequence). The CDR3 extends over 14 amino acids. Trimming pared 3 bases from V and 4 bases from J, leaving 12 bases between. The CDR3 DNA reads as TGTGCCAGTAGTATGGCAGGCCGACCCTATGGCTACACCTTC. Its translation is CASSMAGRPYGYTF.

The genes are TRBV4-1 and TRBJ1-4; D is unresolved. The V end lost 4 bases, the J end lost 4 bases, and 7 bases lay between the germline ends. The CDR3 extends over 13 amino acids. Germline CDR1 and CDR2: MGHRA and YSYEKL. CDR3 bases: TGCGCCAGCAGCCGCTGGCGTAATGAAAAACTGTTTTTT. Amino acids: CASSRWRNEKLFF.

Comments on this clone: Within the sample, other DNA sequences also encode this same CDR3. The V and J genes are TRBV12-3 or TRBV12-4 and TRBJ2-1; D possibly uses TRBD1 or TRBD2 (5 bases each). V was shortened by 4 bases and J by 6 bases, with 16 bases between the two germline ends. The CDR3 has 15 residues. CDR3 nucleotides: TGTGCCAGCAGTTCACTAACCGGGACGCTCAATGAGCAGTTCTTC. It encodes CASSSLTGTLNEQFF.

This chain uses TRBV7-9 with TRBJ2-5, with D possibly matching TRBD2 (6 bases). CDR3 size: 15 residues. The V gene's germline CDR1 is SEHNR and CDR2 FQNEAQ (reference sequence). V lost 3 bases and J lost 3, with 14 bases in between. The CDR3 bases are TGTGCCAGCAGCTTGCTGGGGGGACGAAAAGAGACCCAGTACTTC. Amino acids: CASSLLGGRKETQYF.

This chain's CDR3 is CASSLKGLIEQYF. In nucleotides, the CDR3 is TGCGCCAGCAGCCTAAAGGGGCTTATAGAGCAGTACTTC. The rearrangement joins TRBV5-1 to TRBJ2-7; TRBD1 is a possible D gene (5 bases). V dropped 4 bases and J dropped 7 bases, with 15 bases sitting between them. Germline values: CDR1 SGHRS, CDR2 YFSETQ. This CDR3 is 13 amino acids long. Full variable domain (outside the CDR3, taken from reference TRBV5-1 and TRBJ2-7): KAGVTQTPRYLIKTRGQQVTLSCSPISGHRSVSWYQQTPGQGLQFLFEYFSETQRNKGNFPGRFSGRQFSNSRSEMNVSTLELGDSALYLCASSLKGLIEQYFGPGTRLTVT.

This clone was seen many times. The rearrangement links TRBV6-2 or TRBV6-3 to TRBJ2-6, with D perhaps assigned TRBD1 or TRBD2 (5 bases each). The CDR3 spans 15 residues. V was trimmed by 4 bases and J by 0 bases, leaving 7 bases between them. CDR1 and CDR2 from the germline V gene are MNHEY and SVGEGT. CDR3 amino acids: CASSWGSSGANVLTF. The CDR3 DNA reads as TGTGCCAGCAGTTGGGGGAGCTCTGGGGCCAACGTCCTGACTTTC.

This chain connects TRBV6-1 to TRBJ2-7, with 11 positions matching TRBD1. Trimming removed 0 bases from V and 3 bases from J; junction bases left unmatched: 1. Germline-derived CDR1 and CDR2 are MNHNS and SASEGT. The CDR3 runs to 15 residues. DNA for the CDR3: TGTGCCAGCAGTGAAGCGGGGACAGGGGGCTACGAGCAGTACTTC. As protein: CASSEAGTGGYEQYF.

This clone showed up many times. The sample holds other DNA sequences that translate to the same CDR3. The chain joins TRBV5-4 to TRBJ1-1; a possible D gene is TRBD1 (5 bases). Trimming cost V 1 base and J 6 bases, with 16 bases left between them. From germline, CDR1 is SGHNT and CDR2 YYREEE (reference sequence). The CDR3 runs 15 residues. CDR3 sequence (DNA): TGTGCCAGCAGCTTGAGCAGGGATCCAAACTCTGAAGCTTTCTTT. This codes for CASSLSRDPNSEAFF.

The table lists this clone with many counts. V usage is TRBV11-2 and J usage is TRBJ2-3, with D possibly matching TRBD2 (5 bases). There are 18 residues in the CDR3. Germline V CDR1 and CDR2: SGHAT, FQNNGV. V shed 2 bases and J shed 3 bases, with 21 bases lying between them. Written as DNA, the CDR3 is TGTGCCAGCAGCTTACAAGCGGAGCCTCTTGTGGGTACAGATACGCAGTATTTT. Translated: CASSLQAEPLVGTDTQYF.

This clone appeared many times. This chain links TRBV20-1 with TRBJ1-2; tentative D call: TRBD1 (5 bases). Germline CDR1 DFQATT, CDR2 SNEGSKA (reference sequence). V lost 4 bases to trimming and J lost 0 bases, with 15 bases between them. The CDR3 covers 15 residues. The CDR3 region is CSATSFGGSNYGYTF. CDR3 bases: TGCAGTGCTACGTCCTTTGGGGGGTCTAACTATGGCTACACCTTC.

Only one count was recorded for this clone. The chain is built from TRBV20-1 and TRBJ2-7, with 8 bases fitting TRBD2. CDR3 size: 14 residues. The V segment lost 0 bases and the J segment 6 bases; nucleotides outside the gene matches: 7. Germline loops: CDR1 DFQATT, CDR2 SNEGSKA (reference sequence). The CDR3 bases are TGCAGTGCTAGAGAGCCAGCGGGAGTGGTCGAGCAGTACTTC. As protein: CSAREPAGVVEQYF.

This clone was detected many times. J is TRBJ2-2 and V is TRBV6-4, with D perhaps TRBD2 (6 bases). Trimming removed 6 bases at V and 6 bases at J, with 23 bases between. CDR1 is MRHNA, CDR2 SNTAGT, per germline. The length of the CDR3 is 17 residues. CDR3 in amino acids: CASSAVGGVGAAGELFF. CDR3 nucleotide sequence: TGTGCCAGCAGCGCGGTCGGAGGGGTCGGTGCGGCCGGGGAGCTGTTTTTT.

To note about this clone: A single base separates this from a much larger clone, so it may be a read error. The rearrangement links TRBV3-1 to TRBJ2-5; D is possibly TRBD1 or TRBD2 (5 bases each). The germline V gene encodes CDR1 LGHDT and CDR2 YNNKEL (reference sequence). This CDR3 is 12 amino acids long. CDR3 bases: TGTGCCAGCAGCAAAGATCGGGGCAAACTGTACTTC. Translating gives CASSKDRGKLYF.